Listed below are T cell receptor beta chains from one sample, sequenced in a study of blood T cell repertoires in COVID-19. Sequencing was performed with immunoSEQ multiplex PCR; in TCRdb, only in-frame clones are kept and a portion is missing. The sample contains some 170,000 clones, roughly 87% of which appear only once. Sequencing input: peripheral blood. These receptors came from a woman between 50 and 59 years old with acute or convalescent COVID-19. Both conserved end residues are part of each CDR3. The order of the fields is D gene, clone size, V gene, J gene, CDR3 protein, CDR3 DNA. D genes are given only for firm matches. A clone size is listed for some rows: how often the clone was seen (once, few, many), or a class if it is expanded.

NA	NA	TRBV27	TRBJ1-5	CASSTERRQPQHF	TGTGCCAGCAGTACCGAGAGGCGTCAGCCCCAGCATTTT
TRBD1	once	TRBV30	TRBJ1-2	CAWSSQGDGYGYTF	TGTGCCTGGAGTAGCCAGGGGGACGGCTATGGCTACACCTTC
TRBD2	NA	TRBV27	TRBJ2-1	CASSSGLATNNEQFF	TGTGCCAGCAGCTCAGGACTAGCGACAAACAATGAGCAGTTCTTC
TRBD2	NA	TRBV4-3	TRBJ2-5	CASSQASSGEGRETQYF	TGCGCCAGCAGCCAGGCCTCTAGCGGGGAGGGGAGAGAGACCCAGTACTTC
TRBD1	NA	TRBV18	TRBJ1-1	CASSWTGGGTEAFF	TGTGCCAGCTCCTGGACAGGGGGCGGGACTGAAGCTTTCTTT
TRBD1	NA	TRBV10-3	TRBJ2-3	CAISERAVGAQGVDTQYF	TGTGCCATCAGTGAGCGCGCCGTAGGAGCACAGGGGGTAGATACGCAGTATTTT
NA	NA	TRBV5-8	TRBJ1-3	CASSFGGVSPSGNTIYF	TGTGCCAGCAGCTTTGGAGGAGTGTCACCGTCTGGAAACACCATATATTTT
NA	NA	TRBV7-3	TRBJ2-1	CASSSRGTGSNEQFF	TGTGCCAGCAGCTCTAGGGGAACAGGATCCAATGAGCAGTTCTTC
NA	NA	TRBV5-4	TRBJ2-7	CASSDVPGLSYEQYF	TGTGCCAGCAGCGACGTTCCCGGACTGTCCTACGAGCAGTACTTC
NA	NA	TRBV14	TRBJ1-3	CASSQDGGISGNTIYF	TGTGCCAGCAGCCAAGACGGAGGGATCTCTGGAAACACCATATATTTT
TRBD1	NA	TRBV15	TRBJ1-2	CATSSSPGTGTGYTF	TGTGCCACCAGCTCCAGTCCCGGGACAGGGACCGGCTACACCTTC
TRBD2	NA	TRBV7-9	TRBJ2-3	CASSPSGTTDTQYF	TGTGCCAGCAGCCCTAGCGGGACCACAGATACGCAGTATTTT
TRBD2	NA	TRBV29-1	TRBJ2-1	CSVSPGLAGNYNEQFF	TGCAGCGTGTCTCCGGGACTAGCGGGTAACTACAATGAGCAGTTCTTC
NA	NA	TRBV18	TRBJ2-3	CASSAYGDTQYF	TGTGCCAGCTCAGCTTACGGGGATACGCAGTATTTT
TRBD2	NA	TRBV11-2	TRBJ2-3	CASSLEGSGSTDTQYF	TGTGCCAGCAGCTTAGAAGGTAGCGGGAGTACGGATACGCAGTATTTT
NA	NA	TRBV11-1	TRBJ2-7	CASSLAPSSPGEQYF	TGTGCCAGCAGCTTAGCGCCGAGTAGTCCGGGGGAGCAGTACTTC
NA	NA	TRBV3-1/TRBV3-2	TRBJ2-3	CASSQESGGLDTQYF	TGTGCCAGCAGCCAAGAATCCGGAGGGTTAGATACGCAGTATTTT
NA	NA	TRBV28	TRBJ2-4	CASSLGTPVDIQYF	TGTGCCAGCAGTTTAGGGACACCCGTGGACATTCAGTACTTC
TRBD1	NA	TRBV29-1	TRBJ1-4	CSVGTGLNEKLFF	TGCAGCGTTGGGACAGGCCTAAATGAAAAACTGTTTTTT
TRBD1	NA	TRBV30	TRBJ1-1	CAWSWTGLNTEAFF	TGTGCCTGGAGTTGGACAGGGTTGAACACTGAAGCTTTCTTT
NA	NA	TRBV4-1	TRBJ2-1	CASSDSGLWRSEQFF	TGCGCCAGCAGCGATAGCGGACTCTGGCGGAGTGAGCAGTTCTTC
TRBD1	NA	TRBV6-2/TRBV6-3	TRBJ2-1	CASSPGQGAIEQFF	TGTGCCAGCAGTCCCGGACAGGGTGCGATTGAGCAGTTCTTC
NA	NA	TRBV5-5	TRBJ2-7	CASSLGGNSYEQYF	TGTGCCAGCAGCTTGGGAGGGAACTCCTACGAGCAGTACTTC
NA	once	TRBV6-5	TRBJ2-7	CASSFSQGYEQYF	TGTGCCAGCAGTTTTTCACAGGGCTACGAGCAGTACTTC
TRBD1	once	TRBV11-2	TRBJ2-1	CASSGDRGLNEQFF	TGTGCCAGCAGCGGAGACAGGGGATTGAATGAGCAGTTCTTC
TRBD1	once	TRBV12-5	TRBJ1-1	CASGLGQGRGTEAFF	TGTGCTAGTGGTTTGGGACAGGGGAGGGGGACTGAAGCTTTCTTT
NA	NA	TRBV2	TRBJ2-1	CASSFFPRSSSYNEQFF	TGTGCCAGCAGTTTCTTTCCTCGGAGCAGCTCCTACAATGAGCAGTTCTTC
NA	NA	TRBV5-6	TRBJ2-2	CASSSHNADTGELFF	TGTGCCAGCAGCTCCCACAATGCGGACACCGGGGAGCTGTTTTTT
TRBD2	NA	TRBV15	TRBJ2-5	CATSGGTSGRRETQYF	TGTGCCACCAGCGGCGGGACTAGCGGGAGACGGGAGACCCAGTACTTC
NA	NA	TRBV10-2	TRBJ2-1	CASNKPGGATYNEQFF	TGCGCCAGCAATAAACCTGGGGGGGCAACCTACAATGAGCAGTTCTTC
NA	NA	TRBV5-1	TRBJ1-2	CASSLESRSSGYTF	TGCGCCAGCAGCTTGGAGAGTCGATCGTCAGGCTACACCTTC
TRBD2	NA	TRBV6-2/TRBV6-3	TRBJ2-2	CASSFLAAGELFF	TGTGCCAGCAGTTTCCTAGCGGCCGGGGAGCTGTTTTTT
NA	NA	TRBV5-1	TRBJ1-2	CASSSGARESGYTF	TGCGCCAGTTCCTCAGGGGCTCGGGAATCTGGCTACACCTTC
NA	few	TRBV9	TRBJ1-1	CASSVVGGDEAFF	TGTGCCAGCAGCGTAGTAGGAGGGGATGAAGCTTTCTTT
NA	once	TRBV7-3	TRBJ2-7	CASSLYPGSSYEQYF	TGTGCCAGCAGCTTATACCCAGGCAGCTCCTACGAGCAGTACTTC
TRBD1	NA	TRBV29-1	TRBJ2-7	CSVEDWRQGAREQYF	TGCAGCGTTGAAGATTGGCGACAGGGGGCTCGCGAGCAGTACTTC
NA	NA	TRBV19	TRBJ2-5	CASSISVLKSQYF	TGTGCCAGTAGTATTTCAGTCCTCAAATCCCAGTACTTC
NA	NA	TRBV21-1	TRBJ1-3	CATGGRNTIYF	TGTGCTACAGGGGGTAGAAACACCATATATTTT
NA	once	TRBV27	TRBJ2-7	CASSLLAVAYEQYF	TGTGCCAGCAGTTTATTGGCGGTTGCCTACGAGCAGTACTTC
NA	NA	TRBV18	TRBJ1-5	CASHNSNQPQHF	TGTGCCAGCCACAACAGCAATCAGCCCCAGCATTTT
TRBD1	NA	TRBV27	TRBJ1-1	CASSARTGATNTEAFF	TGTGCCAGCAGTGCCCGGACAGGGGCGACGAACACTGAAGCTTTCTTT